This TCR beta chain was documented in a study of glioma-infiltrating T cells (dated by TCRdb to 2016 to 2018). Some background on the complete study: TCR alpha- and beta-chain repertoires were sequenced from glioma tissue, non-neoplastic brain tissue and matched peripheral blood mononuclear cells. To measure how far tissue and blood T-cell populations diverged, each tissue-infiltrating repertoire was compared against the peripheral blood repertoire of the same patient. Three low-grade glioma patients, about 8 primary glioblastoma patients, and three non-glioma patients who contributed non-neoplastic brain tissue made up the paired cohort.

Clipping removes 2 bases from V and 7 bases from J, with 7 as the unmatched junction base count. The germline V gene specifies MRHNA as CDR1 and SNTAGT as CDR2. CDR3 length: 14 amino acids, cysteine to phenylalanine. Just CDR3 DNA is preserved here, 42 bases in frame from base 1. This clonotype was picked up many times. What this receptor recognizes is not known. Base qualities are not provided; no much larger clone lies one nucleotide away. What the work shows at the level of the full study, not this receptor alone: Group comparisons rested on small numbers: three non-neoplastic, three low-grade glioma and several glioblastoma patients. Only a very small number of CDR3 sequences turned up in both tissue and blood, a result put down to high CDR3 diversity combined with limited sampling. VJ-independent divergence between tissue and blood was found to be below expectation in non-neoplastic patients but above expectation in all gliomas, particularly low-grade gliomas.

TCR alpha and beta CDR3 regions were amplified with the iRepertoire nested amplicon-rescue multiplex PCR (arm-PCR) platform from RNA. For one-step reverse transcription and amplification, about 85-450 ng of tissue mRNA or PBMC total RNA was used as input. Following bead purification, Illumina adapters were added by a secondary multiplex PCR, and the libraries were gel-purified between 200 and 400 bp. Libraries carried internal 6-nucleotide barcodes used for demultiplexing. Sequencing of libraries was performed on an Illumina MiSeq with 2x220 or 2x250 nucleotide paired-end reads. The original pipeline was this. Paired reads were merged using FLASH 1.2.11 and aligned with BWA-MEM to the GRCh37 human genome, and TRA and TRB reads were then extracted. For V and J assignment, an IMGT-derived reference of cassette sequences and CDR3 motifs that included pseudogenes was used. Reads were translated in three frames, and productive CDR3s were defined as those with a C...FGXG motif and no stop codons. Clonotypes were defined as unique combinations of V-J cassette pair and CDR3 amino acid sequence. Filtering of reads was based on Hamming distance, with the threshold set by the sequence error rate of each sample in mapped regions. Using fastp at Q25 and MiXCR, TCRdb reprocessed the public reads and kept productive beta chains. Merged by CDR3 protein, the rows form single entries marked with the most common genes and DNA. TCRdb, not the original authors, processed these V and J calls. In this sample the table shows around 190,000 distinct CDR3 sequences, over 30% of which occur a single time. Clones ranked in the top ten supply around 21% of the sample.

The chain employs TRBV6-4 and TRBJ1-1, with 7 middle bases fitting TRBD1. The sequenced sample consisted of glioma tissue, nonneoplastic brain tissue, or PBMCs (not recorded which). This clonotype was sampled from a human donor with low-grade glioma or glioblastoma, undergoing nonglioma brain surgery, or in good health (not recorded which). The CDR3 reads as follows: CASSDGDRASEAFF. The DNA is TGTGCCAGCAGTGACGGGGACAGAGCAAGTGAAGCTTTCTTT.